The present T cell receptor beta chain was sequenced within a study of T cells in Graves' hyperthyroidism and ophthalmopathy. About the study: Pretreatment peripheral blood was obtained at initial diagnosis.

TCR beta CDR3 region amplification was performed from RNA transcripts. A first-round RT-PCR of the TCR CDR3 used the HTBI primer set. TCRdb used MiXCR to reprocess the multiplex PCR reads, holding one entry per CDR3 protein. The sample lists more than 300,000 distinct CDR3 sequences; approximately 13% were seen once. This clonotype came up many times. This CDR3 has 14 amino acids. Trimming cost V 0 bases and J 8 bases, with 14 bases left between them. The germline V gene encodes CDR1 SGHRS and CDR2 YFSETQ. No ophthalmopathy progression within 18 months constituted stable Graves' hyperthyroidism. Diagnosis of hyperthyroidism was new in patients aged 18 to 65, and its duration was under 2 months.

The chain is built from TRBV5-1 and TRBJ1-2; D ambiguous. The sequence derives from a woman between 18 and 29 years old with Graves' hyperthyroidism. Sequenced sample: blood. The CDR3 reads CASSLVAQDEGYTF. The CDR3 coding sequence is TGCGCCAGCAGCTTGGTAGCCCAGGATGAAGGCTACACCTTC.